A selection of T cell receptor beta chains follows, all from one sample in a study of cytomegalovirus exposure and HLA in healthy donors. Here immunoSEQ multiplex PCR was the method, and the copy in TCRdb shows in-frame clones only, minus some. The table records roughly 190,000 clones, approximately 80% of them present only once. The sample was PBMCs. All receptors come from a woman younger than 30 in good health and CMV-seronegative. CDR3s include the opening cysteine and the closing phenylalanine or tryptophan. A D gene is named only where the DNA matches it firmly. Expanded clones are given a class, and other clones once, few, many or no size at all.

NA	TRBV18	18	TRBD2	TRBJ2-1	TGTGCCAGCTCACCGAACAGTCTAGCGGGAGCTACGTACAATGAGCAGTTCTTC	CASSPNSLAGATYNEQFF
NA	TRBV30	15	TRBD2	TRBJ2-1	TGTGCCTGGAGCTTACTAGCGGCCTCGAACAATGAGCAGTTCTTC	CAWSLLAASNNEQFF
few	TRBV7-9	15	TRBD1	TRBJ1-1	TGTGCCAGCAGCTTTGGCCGACAGGGGGGCACTGAAGCTTTCTTT	CASSFGRQGGTEAFF
NA	TRBV4-3	14	TRBD1	TRBJ1-3	TGCGCCAGCAGCCAGGACAGGGGTGGAAACACCATATATTTT	CASSQDRGGNTIYF
NA	TRBV5-4	16	TRBD2	TRBJ2-1	TGTGCCAGCAGCTTGGAGGCGGGAGCACCCTACAATGAGCAGTTCTTC	CASSLEAGAPYNEQFF
NA	TRBV30	15	TRBD2	TRBJ2-1	TGTGCCTGGACCAAACTAGCGGGAGCTTCCAATGAGCAGTTCTTC	CAWTKLAGASNEQFF
once	TRBV19	16	TRBD1	TRBJ2-1	TGTGCCAGTAGTACGCTCCGGGACAGGGAGAACAATGAGCAGTTCTTC	CASSTLRDRENNEQFF
NA	TRBV27	11	TRBD1	TRBJ1-2	TGTGCCATCTGGACAGGGGATGGCTACACCTTC	CAIWTGDGYTF
once	TRBV20-1	11	NA	TRBJ2-7	TGCAGTGCTAGGGGGGGCTACGAGCAGTACTTC	CSARGGYEQYF
once	TRBV28	19	NA	TRBJ2-1	TGTGCCAGCAGGATAAGGGACCGGGACTTCTTTAGCTCCTACAATGAGCAGTTCTTC	CASRIRDRDFFSSYNEQFF
many	TRBV5-1	16	TRBD1	TRBJ2-7	TGCGCCAGCAGCTTGGGTACCGGGACAGGGTCGTACGAGCAGTACTTC	CASSLGTGTGSYEQYF
NA	TRBV5-8	13	NA	TRBJ1-5	TGTGCCAGCAGCTTGCCGGGGAAACAGCCCCAGCATTTT	CASSLPGKQPQHF
NA	TRBV5-1	15	TRBD1	TRBJ1-1	TGCGCCAGCAGCCTAACCGGGACAGAAAACACTGAAGCTTTCTTT	CASSLTGTENTEAFF
NA	TRBV5-1	16	TRBD2	TRBJ2-4	TGCGCCAGCATCTATCCGGGGGGGAGCGCCAAAAACATTCAGTACTTC	CASIYPGGSAKNIQYF
NA	TRBV27	16	NA	TRBJ2-4	TGTGCCAGCAGTTTAAGGGGGTTACCAGACAAAAACATTCAGTACTTC	CASSLRGLPDKNIQYF
NA	TRBV7-9	15	NA	TRBJ2-3	TGTGCCAGCAGCTTAGTGAATAGAGGCACAGATACGCAGTATTTT	CASSLVNRGTDTQYF
NA	TRBV7-8	18	TRBD1	TRBJ2-5	TGTGCCAGCAGCCCCCCCTTGCTGGGACAGGCAATATGGGAGACCCAGTACTTC	CASSPPLLGQAIWETQYF
NA	TRBV19	15	NA	TRBJ2-3	TGTGCCAGTAGTATGGTCTCCGGGGTCACAGATACGCAGTATTTT	CASSMVSGVTDTQYF
NA	TRBV7-2	16	NA	TRBJ1-4	TGTGCCAGCAGCCTACAGCAGACAGCTATTAATGAAAAACTGTTTTTT	CASSLQQTAINEKLFF
NA	TRBV6-1	21	NA	TRBJ2-3	TGTGCCAGCAGTGAAAAATCTCTAGCCCTATTTCTACTCCTTAGCACAGATACGCAGTATTTT	CASSEKSLALFLLLSTDTQYF
NA	TRBV7-9	16	TRBD1	TRBJ2-5	TGTGCCAGCAGCCCTCCGGGACAGGCAGATGGGGAGACCCAGTACTTC	CASSPPGQADGETQYF
NA	TRBV27	15	TRBD1	TRBJ1-2	TGTGCCAGCAGTTTATATCAGGGACAGGGTGACGGCTACACCTTC	CASSLYQGQGDGYTF
NA	TRBV4-3	16	NA	TRBJ2-5	TGCGCCAGCAGCCAAGGACCGCCAGACAGGCAGGAGACCCAGTACTTC	CASSQGPPDRQETQYF
NA	TRBV27	14	NA	TRBJ2-7	TGTGCCAGCAGTTTATCGTCGGGAGCCTACGAGCAGTACTTC	CASSLSSGAYEQYF
NA	TRBV19	14	NA	TRBJ2-1	TGTGCCAGTAGGGACTATTTGGGTTCCGATGAGCAGTTCTTC	CASRDYLGSDEQFF
NA	TRBV10-1	15	TRBD2	TRBJ2-5	TGCGCCAGCAGTGAGTCTAGCGGGAGAGGGGAGACCCAGTACTTC	CASSESSGRGETQYF
NA	TRBV28	14	TRBD2	TRBJ2-7	TGTACCAGCGGTCTCACCGGGACCGGGGGGGAGCAGTACTTC	CTSGLTGTGGEQYF
NA	TRBV5-1	15	NA	TRBJ1-6	TGCGCCAGCAGCAGGACCGGGATTGATAATTCACCCCTCCACTTT	CASSRTGIDNSPLHF
NA	TRBV30	18	TRBD1	TRBJ1-5	TGTGCCTGGAGTGTAGGGTGGAGGGGGCTGTATAGCAATCAGCCCCAGCATTTT	CAWSVGWRGLYSNQPQHF
NA	TRBV19	16	TRBD1	TRBJ1-5	TGTGCCAGTAGTATGGGCCCAGGGGGAACTGGGACGCCCCAGCATTTT	CASSMGPGGTGTPQHF
NA	TRBV25-1	14	NA	TRBJ2-4	TGTGCCAGCAGTGCCCTTGTGGGGGCAAACATTCAGTACTTC	CASSALVGANIQYF
NA	TRBV4-3	18	TRBD2	TRBJ2-1	TGCGCCAGCAGCCAAGAAGATTATGGGACTAGCGGGAGGTATGAGCAGTTCTTC	CASSQEDYGTSGRYEQFF
NA	TRBV7-2	13	TRBD1	TRBJ1-5	TGTGCCAGCAGCCGACAGGGGAGCCAGCCCCAGCATTTT	CASSRQGSQPQHF
NA	TRBV2	12	NA	TRBJ2-7	TGTGCCAGCAGTGATAAATACTACGAGCAGTACTTC	CASSDKYYEQYF
NA	TRBV5-6	19	NA	TRBJ2-3	TGTGCCAGCAGCGGGGGACAGCGCACTAGCGGTCCTAGCACAGATACGCAGTATTTT	CASSGGQRTSGPSTDTQYF
NA	TRBV28	15	TRBD2	TRBJ2-7	TGTGCCAGCAGCCCTAGCGGGGAAGCGTCCTACGAGCAGTACTTC	CASSPSGEASYEQYF
NA	TRBV30	16	NA	TRBJ1-5	TGTGCCTGGAGCCCCCCAAACTGGGCAGTCAATCAGCCCCAGCATTTT	CAWSPPNWAVNQPQHF
NA	TRBV7-2	14	NA	TRBJ2-3	TGTGCCAGCAGCTACGGACTTAGCACAGATACGCAGTATTTT	CASSYGLSTDTQYF
NA	TRBV7-7	15	NA	TRBJ1-6	TGTGCTAGCAGCTTTTCAACAGATCCGAATTCACCCCTCCACTTT	CASSFSTDPNSPLHF
NA	TRBV2	12	TRBD1	TRBJ1-3	TGTGCCAGCACGCGGACAGGGGACACCATATATTTT	CASTRTGDTIYF
once	TRBV19	13	NA	TRBJ2-1	TGTGCCAGTAGTTCCCCCTTAAACAATGAGCAGTTCTTC	CASSSPLNNEQFF
NA	TRBV28	15	NA	TRBJ1-1	TGTGCCAGCAGTTTACAGGTACCCATGAACACTGAAGCTTTCTTT	CASSLQVPMNTEAFF
NA	TRBV29-1	12	NA	TRBJ2-7	TGCAGCGTTGAAGATTATACCTACGAGCAGTACTTC	CSVEDYTYEQYF
few	TRBV27	15	TRBD2	TRBJ2-1	TGTGCCAGCAGTCCCGGGACTAGCGGGTGGGATGAGCAGTTCTTC	CASSPGTSGWDEQFF
once	TRBV5-1	15	NA	TRBJ2-1	TGCGCCAGCAGCTTGGGTGCGGGTGGCTACAATGAGCAGTTCTTC	CASSLGAGGYNEQFF
NA	TRBV4-2	17	TRBD2	TRBJ2-7	TGTGCCAGCAGCCAAGATCCTTGTTGGGGACTAGCTTGCGAGCAGTACTTC	CASSQDPCWGLACEQYF
NA	TRBV29-1	14	NA	TRBJ2-2	TGCAGCGTAACTACAGGGACGAACACCGGGGAGCTGTTTTTT	CSVTTGTNTGELFF
few	TRBV11-3	15	NA	TRBJ1-3	TGTGCCAGCAGCGCGACAATGGGCTCTGGAAACACCATATATTTT	CASSATMGSGNTIYF
NA	TRBV18	17	TRBD2	TRBJ2-7	TGTGCCAGCTCACGAATAGGCGCCGGGACTAGCGGGAGTGAGCAGTACTTC	CASSRIGAGTSGSEQYF
once	TRBV19	13	NA	TRBJ1-2	TGTGCCACCCTTCGCGGCTTTAACTATGGCTACACCTTC	CATLRGFNYGYTF
NA	TRBV18	14	NA	TRBJ2-1	TGTGCCAGCTCACCGCAGACTAGATACGATGAGCAGTTCTTC	CASSPQTRYDEQFF
once	TRBV15	18	NA	TRBJ1-3	TGTGCCACCAGCAGAGAAGGGCGGCGGGGCATCTCTGGAAACACCATATATTTT	CATSREGRRGISGNTIYF
NA	TRBV16	13	NA	TRBJ1-4	TGTGCCAGCAGCCCGGGTAGGAATGAAAAACTGTTTTTT	CASSPGRNEKLFF
NA	TRBV7-6	13	NA	TRBJ2-7	TGTGCCAGCAGCTTATCTCAGGCCTACGAGCAGTACTTC	CASSLSQAYEQYF
NA	TRBV27	15	NA	TRBJ2-1	TGTGCCAGCAGTCCCCAATGGGGCAGCTACAATGAGCAGTTCTTC	CASSPQWGSYNEQFF
NA	TRBV27	20	TRBD2	TRBJ2-1	TGTGCCAGCAGTCAAGGACTAGCCATGAGAGTAGGGAGCTCCTACAATGAGCAGTTCTTC	CASSQGLAMRVGSSYNEQFF
NA	TRBV19	16	TRBD2	TRBJ2-1	TGTGCCAGTAGTTGGACTAGCGGGAGGCTCTACAATGAGCAGTTCTTC	CASSWTSGRLYNEQFF
NA	TRBV12-5	16	TRBD2	TRBJ2-3	TGTGCTAGTGGTTCGACAGCGGGAGAGATCACAGATACGCAGTATTTT	CASGSTAGEITDTQYF
NA	TRBV5-4	16	TRBD2	TRBJ2-2	TGTGCCAGCAGCCCCCGGGGAGGGGTCGCCACCGGGGAGCTGTTTTTT	CASSPRGGVATGELFF
NA	TRBV29-1	12	NA	TRBJ1-1	TGCAGCGTTGAGGGGAACCCGGGAGAAGCTTTCTTT	CSVEGNPGEAFF